This TCR beta chain derives from a study of blood T cell repertoires in COVID-19. In the study overall: The origin of the acute and convalescent COVID-19 samples was the United States, Italy and Spain.

Authors' analysis steps: By means of reference gene primer amplification, nucleated cell counts were estimated. Using immunoSEQ multiplex PCR, the repertoire was profiled, and TCRdb retains in-frame clones only, with some absent. V and J calls and clone size are those listed in that table; D and trimming were worked out from the DNA. The data contain approximately 190,000 clones, approximately 82% of them singletons. Trimming cost V 4 bases and J 7 bases, with 17 bases left between them. The CDR3 consists of 15 residues. Per the germline V gene, CDR1 is SGHTA and CDR2 is FQGNSA. Clinical history as reported by participants underpinned cohort assignment.

The chain is built from TRBV7-2 and TRBJ1-5; D might be TRBD1 (6 bases). The TCR originated in a woman between 55 and 75 years old with acute COVID-19. Input material: PBMCs or T cells enriched from blood (not recorded which). The CDR3, as DNA: TGTGCCAGCAGCTCTCAAGCGGGGGGCAGGCAGCCCCAGCATTTT. This sequence encodes CASSSQAGGRQPQHF.